The 16 T cell receptor beta chains below come from one sample, sequenced in a study of T cells expressing NK-cell markers. TCRdb re-called the 5' RACE reads; every CDR3 protein appears as one record, without DNA. The sample yields about 170,000 distinct CDR3 sequences, of which the top ten take up roughly a fifth. Input material: blood T cells: a sorted CD56 or NKG2C T cell subset, CD4+ or CD8+ T cells, or bulk PBMC T cells (not recorded which). Receptors originate from a man aged 18 to 69 in good health.

The gene calls are TRBV6-1 and TRBJ1-6; the TCRdb call, TRBD1, lacks DNA for checking. The CDR3 covers 16 residues. Germline V gives CDR1 MNHNS, CDR2 SASEGT. The CDR3 region is CASTLTGGAQNSPLHF.

J is TRBJ2-1 and V is TRBV4-2; TCRdb gives TRBD1 as the D gene, but with no DNA this cannot be confirmed. The CDR3 consists of 15 residues. Germline V gene lookup returns CDR1 LGHNA and CDR2 YNFKEQ. The CDR3 reads CASSQGGGQYNEQFF.

V gene TRBV28 combines with J gene TRBJ2-7; TCRdb picks TRBD1, but there is no DNA to check that call. Per germline, CDR1 MDHEN and CDR2 SYDVKM. The CDR3 totals 12 residues. The CDR3 protein is CASSRRGNEQYF.

The rearrangement links TRBV12-3 or TRBV12-4 to TRBJ2-3; TCRdb proposes TRBD1, but this gene call is untestable without DNA. CDR3 length equals 15 residues. CDR3 loop: CASSRDRGSTDTQYF.

The V gene is TRBV5-1, the J gene TRBJ2-7; without DNA, the TCRdb call of TRBD1 cannot be checked. Germline V lookup: CDR1 SGHRS, CDR2 YFSETQ. The CDR3 loop spans 15 amino acids. The CDR3 is CASSPLDRSSYEQYF.

The V call is TRBV7-2, the J call TRBJ2-1; no DNA is available, so the TRBD1 call from TCRdb remains unchecked. The CDR3 totals 13 residues. Germline loops: CDR1 SGHTA, CDR2 FQGNSA. The CDR3 sequence is CASSIGGGYEQFF.

The gene calls are TRBV11-1 and TRBJ2-4; TCRdb selects TRBD2, and the lack of DNA leaves this call unchecked. Germline loops: CDR1 SGHAT, CDR2 FQDESV (reference sequence). There are 17 residues in the CDR3. This CDR3 reads CASSTGLAVGVKNIQYF.

The J gene is TRBJ2-7, the V gene TRBV2; the D call of TRBD1 rests on TCRdb alone, since no DNA is present to check it. CDR1 and CDR2 (germline): SNHLY, FYNNEI. The CDR3 loop spans 14 amino acids. The CDR3 protein is CASSAGDGSYEQYF.

This rearrangement joins TRBV19 to TRBJ2-1. Germline-derived CDR1 and CDR2 are LNHDA and SQIVND (reference sequence). The CDR3 is made up of 15 amino acids. The CDR3 protein is CASSIAGSSYNEQFF. Full variable domain (outside the CDR3, taken from reference TRBV19 and TRBJ2-1): DGGITQSPKYLFRKEGQNVTLSCEQNLNHDAMYWYRQDPGQGLRLIYYSQIVNDFQKGDIAEGYSVSREKKESFPLTVTSAQKNPTAFYLCASSIAGSSYNEQFFGPGTRLTVL.

V and J are TRBV11-3 and TRBJ2-1; without DNA, the TCRdb call of TRBD2 cannot be checked. Germline V CDR1 and CDR2: SGHNT, YENEEA. The CDR3 consists of 16 residues. CDR3 sequence: CASSLRLAGTYNEQFF.

This chain links TRBV4-1 with TRBJ2-7. The CDR3 is 13 residues long. Germline assignment: CDR1 MGHRA and CDR2 YSYEKL. This chain's CDR3 is CASSQDYEYEQYF.

V is TRBV11-1 and J is TRBJ2-1; no DNA is available, so the TRBD2 call from TCRdb remains unchecked. In germline, CDR1 is SGHAT, CDR2 FQDESV (reference sequence). The CDR3 sequence is 18 residues long. CDR3 loop: CASSLARGGGFFYNEQFF.

The chain joins TRBV5-5 to TRBJ2-5; as DNA is missing, the TRBD1 call by TCRdb cannot be tested. Germline lookup yields CDR1 SGHKS and CDR2 YYEKEE (reference sequence). This CDR3 comprises 16 residues. The CDR3 region is CASSLGYRQDGETQYF.

The J gene is TRBJ1-6, the V gene TRBV12-3 or TRBV12-4; TCRdb selects TRBD1, and the lack of DNA leaves this call unchecked. This CDR3 contains 17 residues. CDR3 residues: CASSFPGSVGYSSPLHF.

The chain uses TRBV7-9 and TRBJ2-7. The CDR3 has 16 residues. CDR1 is SEHNR and CDR2 is FQNEAQ in the germline V gene (reference sequence). CDR3 amino acids: CASSFSPAGDSYEQYF.

V gene TRBV7-2 combines with J gene TRBJ2-2. Looked up from germline, CDR1 is SGHTA and CDR2 is FQGNSA. This CDR3 is 16 amino acids long. CDR3: CASINPRAGYTGELFF.